One T cell receptor beta chain is described in this entry. The authors' processing: Reference gene primers were amplified, and this amplification served to estimate nucleated cell counts. The repertoire was sequenced with immunoSEQ multiplex PCR; TCRdb's copy has only in-frame clones and lacks some. Clone size and V and J calls were adopted from that table, with D and trimming inferred from the DNA. Of about 160,000 clones detected, about 85% appear once; the ten largest clones hold roughly 1.1%. This entry belongs to a study of blood T cell repertoires in COVID-19. Turning to the study itself: T cells, B-cell-depleted T cells, or PBMCs provided the cDNA or gDNA that served as material.

There are 14 residues in the CDR3. V shed 5 bases and J shed 2 bases, with 13 bases lying between them. The germline V gene encodes CDR1 SGHDT and CDR2 YYEEEE. The chain couples TRBV5-6 to TRBJ1-1; D possibly corresponds to TRBD1 (5 bases). The specimen sequenced was peripheral blood. The sequence came from a man in his fifties or sixties who had recovered from COVID-19. The CDR3 sequence is CASSIRRGNTEAFF. The CDR3 DNA is TGTGCCAGCAGTATAAGGAGGGGAAACACTGAAGCTTTCTTT.